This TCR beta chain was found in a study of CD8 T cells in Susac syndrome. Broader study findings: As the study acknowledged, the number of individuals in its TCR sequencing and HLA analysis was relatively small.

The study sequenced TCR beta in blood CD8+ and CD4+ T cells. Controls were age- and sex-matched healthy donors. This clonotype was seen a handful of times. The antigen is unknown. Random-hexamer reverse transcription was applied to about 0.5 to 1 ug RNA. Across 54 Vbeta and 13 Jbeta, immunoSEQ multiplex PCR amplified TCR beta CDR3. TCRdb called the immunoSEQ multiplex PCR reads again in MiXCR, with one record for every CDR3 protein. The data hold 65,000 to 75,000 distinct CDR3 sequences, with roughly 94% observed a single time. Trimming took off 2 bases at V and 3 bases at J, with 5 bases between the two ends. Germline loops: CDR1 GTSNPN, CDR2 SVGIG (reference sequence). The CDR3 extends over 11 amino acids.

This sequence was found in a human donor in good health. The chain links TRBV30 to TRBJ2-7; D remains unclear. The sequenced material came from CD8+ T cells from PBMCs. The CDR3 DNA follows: TGTGCCTGGAGTCGTGACTACGAGCAGTACTTC. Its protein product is CAWSRDYEQYF. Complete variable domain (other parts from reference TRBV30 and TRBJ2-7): SQTIHQWPATLVQPVGSPLSLECTVEGTSNPNLYWYRQAAGRGLQLLFYSVGIGQISSEVPQNLSASRPQDRQFILSSKKLLLSDSGFYLCAWSRDYEQYFGPGTRLTVT.